This T cell receptor beta chain appears in the sequencing data of a study of T-cell reconstitution after alpha-beta-depleted transplantation in children. This clonotype was found a few times. Unique molecular identifiers were used in preparing the TCRbeta library. TCRdb reprocessed the PCR reads via MiXCR and lists one record per CDR3 protein. The sample lists fewer than 350,000 distinct CDR3 sequences, around 10% occurring once. V dropped 1 base and J dropped 1 base, with 13 bases sitting between them. The CDR3 consists of 16 residues. Per the germline V gene, CDR1 is LGHNA and CDR2 is YNFKEQ. The origin of this receptor is a boy in the first two years of life with acute myeloid leukemia, due to receive a stem cell transplant. This sample comprised PBMCs, obtained before TCRalphabeta/CD19-depleted stem cell transplant. The rearrangement uses TRBV4-2 and TRBJ2-5; maybe TRBD2 (5 bases). The chain's CDR3 is CASSQGRGETQETQYF. CDR3 coding DNA: TGTGCCAGCAGCCAAGGTCGGGGAGAAACCCAAGAGACCCAGTACTTC.